Shown below are 24 T cell receptor beta chains from a single sample sequenced in a study of blood T cell repertoires in COVID-19 (dated by TCRdb to the early 2020s). Library generation was performed with the immunoSEQ multiplex PCR assay. TCRdb limited this immuneACCESS table to in-frame rearrangements with V and J called. A share of clones is missing; checked studies link under half to unresolved V genes, and the rest is unexplained. The sample yields 150,000 to 200,000 clones; around 90% were counted once. Roughly 6.7% of the sample comes from the top ten. Sample: peripheral blood. All receptors come from a man between 40 and 49 years old with acute or convalescent COVID-19.

The gene calls are TRBV5-6 and TRBJ2-3; tentatively, D is TRBD1 (6 bases). V lost 0 bases, J lost 0 bases, and 8 bases lay in between. The CDR3 extends over 15 amino acids. Germline lookup yields CDR1 SGHDT and CDR2 YYEEEE. The CDR3, as DNA: TGTGCCAGCAGCTTGGTGGGGGCGAGCACAGATACGCAGTATTTT. Encoded protein: CASSLVGASTDTQYF.

The chain joins TRBV20-1 to TRBJ2-5; tentatively, D is TRBD2 (7 bases). Germline V gives CDR1 DFQATT, CDR2 SNEGSKA (reference sequence). The CDR3 contains 11 residues. V lost 6 bases and J lost 7, with 12 bases in between. This CDR3 reads CSARGAGTQYF. As DNA, the CDR3 is TGCAGTGCCCGGGGGGCGGGGACCCAGTACTTC.

V usage is TRBV19 and J usage is TRBJ1-1; D uncertain. V was shortened by 7 bases and J by 1 base, with 7 bases between the two germline ends. CDR1 is LNHDA and CDR2 is SQIVND in the germline V gene (reference sequence). The CDR3 length is 12 residues. In DNA, the CDR3 is TGTGCCAGTACCCCGGGGAACACTGAAGCTTTCTTT. It yields the protein CASTPGNTEAFF.

The CDR3 protein is CASSPLGTGGLNTEAFF. The CDR3 region has the DNA TGTGCCAGCTCACCACTAGGGACAGGGGGCTTGAACACTGAAGCTTTCTTT. The chain links TRBV18 to TRBJ1-1, with TRBD1 matching 12 bases. After removal of 1 base from V and 0 bases from J, the junction contained 3 bases not matched to a gene. CDR3 length: 17 residues. Looked up from germline, CDR1 is KGHSH and CDR2 is LQKENI. Full variable domain (remainder filled in from reference TRBV18 and TRBJ1-1): NAGVMQNPRHLVRRRGQEARLRCSPMKGHSHVYWYRQLPEEGLKFMVYLQKENIIDESGMPKERFSAEFPKEGPSILRIQQVVRGDSAAYFCASSPLGTGGLNTEAFFGQGTRLTVV.

The genes are TRBV4-2 and TRBJ2-5; TRBD1 is a possible D gene (5 bases). The CDR3 length is 14 residues. With 0 bases removed from V and 9 bases from J, the gap between germline ends came to 14 bases. Per the germline V gene, CDR1 is LGHNA and CDR2 is YNFKEQ. CDR3 in DNA: TGTGCCAGCAGCCAAGATGTCAACTCAGGGTCCCAGTACTTC. Translating it yields CASSQDVNSGSQYF.

This clone was seen a single time. The rearrangement uses TRBV7-2 and TRBJ2-2; 9 bases are shared with TRBD1. Germline V gene lookup returns CDR1 SGHTA and CDR2 FQGNSA. V was pared by 4 bases and J by 4 bases, with 7 bases of the junction left unmatched. The CDR3 has 16 residues. DNA of the CDR3: TGTGCCAGCAGCTCCGACAGGGGGGGGACCACCGGGGAGCTGTTTTTT. Encoded protein: CASSSDRGGTTGELFF.

J is TRBJ2-2 and V is TRBV6-5; 8 nucleotides agree with TRBD2. Germline lookup yields CDR1 MNHEY and CDR2 SVGAGI. Losses at the gene ends were 0 bases for V and 9 bases for J; bases not matched to a gene: 9. The CDR3 runs to 16 residues. CDR3: CASSYSAGGHSRELFF. The CDR3 DNA follows: TGTGCCAGCAGTTACTCGGCGGGGGGCCATTCACGGGAGCTGTTTTTT.

The chain combines TRBV19 with TRBJ2-2; D is possibly TRBD2 (6 bases). CDR3 length: 15 amino acids. V gave up 5 bases and J gave up 3 bases, with 13 bases separating them. Per the germline V gene, CDR1 is LNHDA and CDR2 is SQIVND (reference sequence). The CDR3 sequence: CASSLRDFHTGELFF. The CDR3 bases are TGTGCCAGTAGTCTGAGGGACTTTCACACCGGGGAGCTGTTTTTT.

The chain recombines TRBV6-5 with TRBJ1-6; maybe TRBD1 (5 bases). With 4 bases removed from V and 7 bases from J, the gap between germline ends came to 14 bases. Germline values: CDR1 MNHEY, CDR2 SVGAGI. The CDR3 sequence is 15 residues long. CDR3 region: CASSSAGTENSPLHF. The CDR3 nucleotides read TGTGCCAGCAGTTCCGCGGGGACGGAGAATTCACCCCTCCACTTT.

This clone appeared a single time. The CDR3 reads CASKILAGVSSGVSKQYF. The CDR3 DNA sequence: TGTGCCAGCAAGATTTTGGCAGGGGTTAGCAGCGGGGTCTCCAAGCAGTACTTC. This rearrangement joins TRBV25-1 to TRBJ2-7; possibly TRBD2 for D (7 bases). The length of the CDR3 is 18 residues. CDR1 is MGHDK and CDR2 is SYGVNS in the germline V gene. V dropped 7 bases and J dropped 8 bases, with 33 bases sitting between them.

The chain uses TRBV18 and TRBJ2-1, with a tentative D call TRBD2 (5 bases). Trimming took off 3 bases at V and 5 bases at J, with 5 bases between the two ends. The CDR3 totals 12 residues. Germline V lookup: CDR1 KGHSH, CDR2 LQKENI. CDR3 sequence (DNA): TGTGCCAGCTCACCGCGGGACAATGAGCAGTTCTTC. Residues: CASSPRDNEQFF.

This sequence joins TRBV27 and TRBJ1-1, with 8 bases fitting TRBD1. The germline CDR1 and CDR2 sequences are MNHEY and SMNVEV (reference sequence). This CDR3 has 15 amino acids. Trimming removed 5 bases from V and 3 bases from J; junction bases left unmatched: 8. The CDR3 DNA is TGTGCCAGCAGTACCAGAACGACAGGGGACACTGAAGCTTTCTTT. This gives the protein CASSTRTTGDTEAFF.

The V gene is TRBV10-3, the J gene TRBJ1-5; D is unclear. Germline V gene data show CDR1 as ENHRY and CDR2 as SYGVKD. The CDR3 sequence is 15 residues long. Trimming shortened V by 2 bases and J by 3 bases, and 11 bases separated the two germline ends. DNA for the CDR3: TGTGCCATCAGTGAGGGCGGGTGGGCCAATCAGCCCCAGCATTTT. Residues: CAISEGGWANQPQHF.

The chain couples TRBV11-2 to TRBJ1-5; 8 bases match TRBD1. Germline loops: CDR1 SGHAT, CDR2 FQNNGV. The junction had 8 bases not matched to a gene; V was cut back by 4 bases and J by 9 bases. The CDR3 is 14 residues long. Here the CDR3 reads CASSSGQGELPQHF. The DNA of the CDR3 is TGTGCCAGCAGCTCCGGACAGGGAGAGTTGCCCCAGCATTTT.

This chain links TRBV19 with TRBJ2-3; 9 bases match TRBD1. Germline assignment: CDR1 LNHDA and CDR2 SQIVND (reference sequence). The ends lost 5 bases at V and 2 bases at J; junction bases unmatched: 8. The CDR3 has 16 residues. CDR3 in DNA: TGTGCCAGTAGTCCGATACAGGGGGCGCCCACAGATACGCAGTATTTT. This gives the protein CASSPIQGAPTDTQYF. The full variable domain, its missing parts supplied by reference TRBV19 and TRBJ2-3, is DGGITQSPKYLFRKEGQNVTLSCEQNLNHDAMYWYRQDPGQGLRLIYYSQIVNDFQKGDIAEGYSVSREKKESFPLTVTSAQKNPTAFYLCASSPIQGAPTDTQYFGPGTRLTVL.

This clone was seen just once. The V gene is TRBV27, the J gene TRBJ2-7; 7 bases match TRBD1. Germline V lookup: CDR1 MNHEY, CDR2 SMNVEV (reference sequence). Losses at the gene ends were 6 bases for V and 4 bases for J; bases not matched to a gene: 6. The CDR3 is 13 amino acids. DNA for the CDR3: TGTGCCAGCAGAGGACAGGTGAATTACGAGCAGTACTTC. The encoded protein is CASRGQVNYEQYF.

CDR3 nucleotides: TGTGCCAGCTTCTATCGGTCCGGGAATCAGCCCCAGCATTTT. Translated: CASFYRSGNQPQHF. This chain connects TRBV28 to TRBJ1-5, with unresolved D. V was clipped by 8 bases and J by 4 bases, with 15 bases between them. Germline CDR1 reads MDHEN; CDR2 reads SYDVKM. The CDR3 length is 14 residues. The complete variable domain, with remaining parts taken from reference TRBV28 and TRBJ1-5, reads DVKVTQSSRYLVKRTGEKVFLECVQDMDHENMFWYRQDPGLGLRLIYFSYDVKMKEKGDIPEGYSVSREKKERFSLILESASTNQTSMYLCASFYRSGNQPQHFGDGTRLSIL.

This clone was seen a handful of times. The chain links TRBV11-2 to TRBJ1-4; D gene ambiguous. This CDR3 has 15 amino acids. Trimming cost V 5 bases and J 3 bases, with 13 bases left between them. The germline V gene encodes CDR1 SGHAT and CDR2 FQNNGV. CDR3 region: CASSPSRGANEKLFF. In DNA form, the CDR3 reads TGTGCCAGCAGCCCGTCCCGAGGTGCTAATGAAAAACTGTTTTTT.

V gene TRBV5-6 combines with J gene TRBJ2-7; weak D call: TRBD1 (6 bases). Trimming removed 1 base at V and 7 bases at J, with 12 bases between. From germline, CDR1 is SGHDT and CDR2 YYEEEE. This CDR3 has 13 amino acids. This CDR3 reads CASSLTGPSEQYF. CDR3 coding DNA: TGTGCCAGCAGCTTGACAGGGCCTAGTGAGCAGTACTTC. The full variable domain, rest sourced from reference TRBV5-6 and TRBJ2-7, is DAGVTQSPTHLIKTRGQQVTLRCSPKSGHDTVSWYQQALGQGPQFIFQYYEEEERQRGNFPDRFSGHQFPNYSSELNVNALLLGDSALYLCASSLTGPSEQYFGPGTRLTVT.

J is TRBJ2-2 and V is TRBV7-6; 7 bases are a match to TRBD2. This CDR3 region has 13 residues. CDR1 is SGHVS and CDR2 is FNYEAQ in the germline V gene. The V gene end was trimmed by 5 bases and the J gene end by 5 bases; junction bases not matched to a gene: 2. CDR3 sequence: CASSRGGTGELFF. For the CDR3, the DNA is TGTGCCAGCAGCCGCGGGGGAACCGGGGAGCTGTTTTTT.

This chain uses TRBV4-1 with TRBJ1-3, with D possibly matching TRBD1 (6 bases). The CDR3 runs 17 residues. Germline loops: CDR1 MGHRA, CDR2 YSYEKL. Between the trimmed V and J ends, which lost 0 bases and 0 bases, there was a span of 12 bases. CDR3 region: CASSQDPGAFSGNTIYF. CDR3 coding DNA: TGCGCCAGCAGCCAAGACCCAGGGGCCTTCTCTGGAAACACCATATATTTT.

The chain combines TRBV23-1 with TRBJ2-7; TRBD2 is a possible D gene (5 bases). TRBV23-1 qualifies as an ORF whose function is uncertain. Trimming took 4 bases from V and 3 from J, leaving 16 bases between them. CDR3 length: 15 amino acids. The CDR3 reads CASSLGDSTNYEQYF. Here the CDR3 DNA reads TGCGCCAGCAGTCTCGGGGATTCCACCAACTACGAGCAGTACTTC.

This chain links TRBV6-6 with TRBJ2-7; D possibly corresponds to TRBD2 (5 bases). This CDR3 comprises 13 residues. Trimming shortened V by 6 bases and J by 3 bases, and 12 bases separated the two germline ends. The germline CDR1 and CDR2 sequences are MNHNY and SVGAGI (reference sequence). The CDR3 spells CASSRGPLYEQYF. The CDR3 coding sequence is TGTGCCAGCAGCCGAGGGCCTCTCTACGAGCAGTACTTC.

V usage is TRBV6-5 and J usage is TRBJ1-5; possible D gene TRBD1, 5 bases. The CDR3 runs 14 residues. V lost 7 bases, J lost 3 bases, and 13 bases lay in between. From germline, CDR1 is MNHEY and CDR2 SVGAGI. The CDR3, as DNA: TGTGCCAGCAAGGGACTGAATGTCAATCAGCCCCAGCATTTT. Its protein product is CASKGLNVNQPQHF.